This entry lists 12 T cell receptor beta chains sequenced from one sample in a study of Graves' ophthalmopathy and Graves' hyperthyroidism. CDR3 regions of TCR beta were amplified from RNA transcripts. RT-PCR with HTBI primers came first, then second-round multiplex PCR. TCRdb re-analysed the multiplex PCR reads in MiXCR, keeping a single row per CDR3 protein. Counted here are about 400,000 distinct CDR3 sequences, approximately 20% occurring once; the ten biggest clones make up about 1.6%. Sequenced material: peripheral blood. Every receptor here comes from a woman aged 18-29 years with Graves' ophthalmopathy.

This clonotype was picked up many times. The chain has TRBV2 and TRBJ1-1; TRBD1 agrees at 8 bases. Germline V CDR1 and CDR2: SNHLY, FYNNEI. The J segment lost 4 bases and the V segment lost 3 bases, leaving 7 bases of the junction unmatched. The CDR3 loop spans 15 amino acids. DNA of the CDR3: TGTGCCAGCAGTGAGCTGACAGGGGTAGGCACTGAAGCTTTCTTT. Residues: CASSELTGVGTEAFF.

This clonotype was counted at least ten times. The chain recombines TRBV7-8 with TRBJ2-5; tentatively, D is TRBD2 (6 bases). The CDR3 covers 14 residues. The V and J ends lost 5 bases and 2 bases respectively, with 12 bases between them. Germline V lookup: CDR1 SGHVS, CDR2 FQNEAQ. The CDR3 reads CASSRRASQETQYF. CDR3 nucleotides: TGTGCCAGCAGCCGGAGGGCCTCTCAAGAGACCCAGTACTTC.

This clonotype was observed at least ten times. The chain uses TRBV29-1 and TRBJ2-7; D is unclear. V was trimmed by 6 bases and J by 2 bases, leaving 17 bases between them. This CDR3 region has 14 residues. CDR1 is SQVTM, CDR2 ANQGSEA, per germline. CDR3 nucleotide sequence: TGCAGCGTCCACACACCCAGACACCCCTACGAGCAGTACTTC. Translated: CSVHTPRHPYEQYF.

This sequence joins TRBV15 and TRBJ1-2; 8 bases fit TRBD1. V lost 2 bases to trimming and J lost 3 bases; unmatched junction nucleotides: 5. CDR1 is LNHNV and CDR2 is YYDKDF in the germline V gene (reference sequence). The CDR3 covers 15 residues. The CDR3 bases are TGTGCCACCAGCAGACTTGGACAGGGCGACTATGGCTACACCTTC. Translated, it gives CATSRLGQGDYGYTF.

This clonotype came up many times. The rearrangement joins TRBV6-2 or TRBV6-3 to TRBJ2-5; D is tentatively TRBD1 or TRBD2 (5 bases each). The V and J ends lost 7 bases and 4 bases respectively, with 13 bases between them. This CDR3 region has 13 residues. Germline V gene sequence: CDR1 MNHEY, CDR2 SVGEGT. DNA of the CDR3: TGTGCCAGCATCCCGGGACCACTAGAGACCCAGTACTTC. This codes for CASIPGPLETQYF.

CDR3 loop: CASSLWTARGPVAKNIQYF. CDR3 sequence (DNA): TGTGCCAGCAGTCTTTGGACAGCCAGGGGACCGGTAGCCAAAAACATTCAGTACTTC. The chain couples TRBV11-1 to TRBJ2-4, with D perhaps matching TRBD1 (6 bases). Germline values: CDR1 SGHAT, CDR2 FQDESV (reference sequence). V lost 6 bases and J 0 bases, leaving 24 bases between the germline ends. This CDR3 spans 19 amino acids.

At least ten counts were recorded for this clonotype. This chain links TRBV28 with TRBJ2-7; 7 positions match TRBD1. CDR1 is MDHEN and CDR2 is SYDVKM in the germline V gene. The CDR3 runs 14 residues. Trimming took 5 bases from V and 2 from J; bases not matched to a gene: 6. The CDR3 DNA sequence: TGTGCCAGCAGTCCAGGACAGGTCACCTACGAGCAGTACTTC. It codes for CASSPGQVTYEQYF. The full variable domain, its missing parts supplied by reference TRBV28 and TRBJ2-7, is DVKVTQSSRYLVKRTGEKVFLECVQDMDHENMFWYRQDPGLGLRLIYFSYDVKMKEKGDIPEGYSVSREKKERFSLILESASTNQTSMYLCASSPGQVTYEQYFGPGTRLTVT.

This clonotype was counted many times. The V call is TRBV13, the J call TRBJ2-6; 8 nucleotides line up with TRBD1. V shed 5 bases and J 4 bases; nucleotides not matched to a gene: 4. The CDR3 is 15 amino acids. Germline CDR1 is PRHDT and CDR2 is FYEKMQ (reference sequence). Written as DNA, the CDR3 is TGTGCCAGCAGCAGGCAGGGGGCCGGGGCCAACGTCCTGACTTTC. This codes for CASSRQGAGANVLTF.

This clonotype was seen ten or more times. The CDR3 coding sequence is TGTGCCAGCAGTCCCTACGACAGGGAGGCCGGGGAGCTGTTTTTT. As protein: CASSPYDREAGELFF. V and J are TRBV27 and TRBJ2-2; TRBD1 is a possible D gene (7 bases). CDR3 length: 15 residues. The germline V gene has CDR1 MNHEY and CDR2 SMNVEV (reference sequence). Deletions cut 5 bases from V and 6 bases from J, with 16 bases between.

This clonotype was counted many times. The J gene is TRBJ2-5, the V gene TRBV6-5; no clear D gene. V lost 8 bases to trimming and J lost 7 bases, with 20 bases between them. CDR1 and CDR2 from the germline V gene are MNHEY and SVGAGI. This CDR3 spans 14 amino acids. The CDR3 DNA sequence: TGTGCCAGCCTCCTCCGGCTGGCAGTGGGGACCCAGTACTTC. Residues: CASLLRLAVGTQYF.

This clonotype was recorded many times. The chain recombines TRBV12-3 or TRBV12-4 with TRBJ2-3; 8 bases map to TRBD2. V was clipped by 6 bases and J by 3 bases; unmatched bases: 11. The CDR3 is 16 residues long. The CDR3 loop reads CASRPTSGVLTDTQYF. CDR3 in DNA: TGTGCCAGCAGACCAACTAGCGGAGTACTTACAGATACGCAGTATTTT.

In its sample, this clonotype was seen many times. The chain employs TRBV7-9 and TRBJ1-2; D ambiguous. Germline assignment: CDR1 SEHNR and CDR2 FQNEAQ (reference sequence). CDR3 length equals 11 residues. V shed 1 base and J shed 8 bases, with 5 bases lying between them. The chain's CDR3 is CASSLERGYTF. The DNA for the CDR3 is TGTGCCAGCAGCTTAGAAAGGGGCTACACCTTC. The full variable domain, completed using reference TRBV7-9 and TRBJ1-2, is DTGVSQNPRHKITKRGQNVTFRCDPISEHNRLYWYRQTLGQGPEFLTYFQNEAQLEKSRLLSDRFSAERPKGSFSTLEIQRTEQGDSAMYLCASSLERGYTFGSGTRLTVV.